The text below deals with one T cell receptor (beta chain). This record comes from a study of blood T cells in healthy people across ages. The use of a sample-barcoded 5' primer and a J-beta primer mix characterized a second PCR of roughly 6 to 11 cycles. MiXCR was run by TCRdb on the 5' RACE reads, yielding one entry per CDR3 protein. Of around 970,000 distinct CDR3 sequences listed, roughly 50% are singletons. The V gene end was trimmed by 0 bases and the J gene end by 4 bases; junction bases not matched to a gene: 4. CDR1 is MNHEY, CDR2 SMNVEV, per germline (reference sequence). This CDR3 region has 15 residues.

Sequencing was carried out using blood. This receptor was taken from a woman aged 55-70 years in good health. The chain employs TRBV27 and TRBJ2-3, with 7 nucleotides matching TRBD2. CDR3 in DNA: TGTGCCAGCAGTTTATCGGCTAGCGGAGCAGATACGCAGTATTTT. Protein product: CASSLSASGADTQYF.